This T cell receptor (beta chain) was sequenced during a study of blood T cell repertoires in COVID-19 (dated by TCRdb to the early 2020s). Background for the entire study: Samples from collaborators originated in the United States, Italy and Spain and spanned both the acute and convalescent phases of COVID-19. Where available, HLA class I and class II types were taken from metadata supplied by the sample provider and were not determined by assay-based typing. The samples were drawn from two sources: the first 160 participants of the ongoing ImmuneRACE study, and approximately 1,300 subjects contributed by 6 global collaborators. Deeply sampled blood TCRbeta repertoires from subjects exposed to, actively infected with, or recovered from COVID-19 were included in the dataset. Nearly every sample came with metadata listing a de-identified subject ID, COVID-19 status, age in years and sex. The prospective study material was composed of cDNA or gDNA derived from T cells, B-cell-depleted T cells, or PBMCs. The repertoires were made available in a free public database intended to serve as a resource for research on the immune response to SARS-CoV-2.

As for this clone: Its antigen remains undetermined. No much larger clonotype is one base removed from it; base qualities were not supplied.

The germline V gene encodes CDR1 SEHNR and CDR2 FQNEAQ (reference sequence). V loses 5 bases at its end and J loses 8 bases; junction bases beyond the gene matches: 4. The CDR3 spans 13 residues, from the cysteine through the phenylalanine. The CDR3 DNA has 39 bases and is translated from base 1. TCRbeta CDR3 regions were amplified from genomic DNA using the immunoSEQ Assay, a bias-controlled multiplex PCR. Per the source publication's procedure: Within the assay, amplification of reference gene primers was used to estimate how many nucleated cells each sample contained. To quantify the absolute abundance of each unique TCRbeta CDR3 rearrangement, sequence reads were collapsed and filtered. For each sample, productive Simpson clonality was calculated as the square root of Simpson's diversity index over productive rearrangements. Not all clones reach the TCRdb copy of this immuneACCESS table, which keeps in-frame sequences only. Checked studies attribute under half of the gap to unresolved V genes and leave the rest unexplained. The DNA gave D and trimming, while V, J and clone size come from that table. This sample has roughly 340,000 clones in its table, and roughly 89% of those were observed once. The ten largest clonotypes hold 3% to 4% of the sample.

A second Seattle source provided samples from volunteer blood donors who had recovered from COVID-19. Each collaborating institution followed its own protocols to collect whole blood in K2EDTA tubes. For TCRbeta analysis, collaborators shipped samples as frozen whole blood, isolated PBMCs, or DNA extracted from either of those sample types. The research as a whole found: The amount of clinical and demographic metadata varied by source and participant and was provided uncurated.

The chain links TRBV7-9 with TRBJ1-2; 11 junctional bases match TRBD1. The sample taken for sequencing was peripheral blood. The TCR was taken from a woman aged 18 to 35 who had recovered from COVID-19. The CDR3 protein: CASSGQGARGYTF. The sequenced DNA: TGTGCCAGCAGCGGACAGGGGGCACGAGGCTACACCTTC. The full variable domain, completed from the reference TRBV7-9 and TRBJ1-2 proteins outside the CDR3, reads DTGVSQNPRHKITKRGQNVTFRCDPISEHNRLYWYRQTLGQGPEFLTYFQNEAQLEKSRLLSDRFSAERPKGSFSTLEIQRTEQGDSAMYLCASSGQGARGYTFGSGTRLTVV.